A single T cell receptor beta chain is shown here with its context. No antigen is known for it. This specimen belongs to a study of shared clonotypes between healthy human individuals. Study-level points and caveats: For sorted subsets, rarefaction showed incomplete sequencing despite large depth.

The table came from immunoSEQ multiplex PCR; TCRdb's copy has only in-frame clones and leaves some out. The profile shows about 2.2 million clones, 93% of them singletons. The naive CD8 population came from CD45RO-negative cells selected for CCR7, without terminally differentiated effector memory CD45RA+ cells. The healthy adult donors were HIV-negative and reported no recent acute infections or vaccinations. The CDR3 has 15 residues. The V gene lost 7 bases and the J gene lost 0 bases, with 14 bases spanning the gap. Per germline, CDR1 SNHLY and CDR2 FYNNEI. This receptor was obtained from a man between 18 and 29 years old in good health. Some clones in this sample may be carry-over from other donors' samples. The sample consisted of naive CD8+ T cells from PBMCs. The rearrangement joins TRBV2 to TRBJ2-3, with D perhaps being TRBD1 or TRBD2 (5 bases each). The CDR3 loop reads CASNSGTGSTDTQYF. In nucleotides, the CDR3 is TGTGCCAGCAATTCAGGGACGGGTAGCACAGATACGCAGTATTTT.